The clone carrying this T cell receptor (beta chain) was counted a few times. Its antigen is not identified. This specimen comes from a study of T cells in Graves' hyperthyroidism and ophthalmopathy. Looking at the study overall: Specimen type is peripheral blood, collected at initial diagnosis prior to any treatment. Notes on the study in general: Blood also carried most thyroid clonotypes expanded above 0.001.

Amplification of TCR beta CDR3 regions used RNA as the template. A set of HTBI primers served as the primers for a first-round RT-PCR of the TCR CDR3. Via MiXCR, TCRdb re-called the multiplex PCR reads, giving one row per CDR3 protein. The sample shows around 580,000 distinct CDR3 sequences, around 15% of them seen only once. The length of the CDR3 is 12 residues. CDR1 is GTSNPN, CDR2 SVGIG, per germline (reference sequence). V shed 2 bases and J shed 5 bases, with 9 bases lying between them. Not enrolled were patients with uncontrolled infection, other autoimmune disease, pregnancy or lactation. The TCR sequence derives from a woman between 18 and 30 years old with Graves' hyperthyroidism. The chain employs TRBV30 and TRBJ2-5; D is ambiguous. The sequenced material came from blood. CDR3: CAWSIKVETQYF. In nucleotides, the CDR3 is TGTGCCTGGAGTATAAAGGTGGAGACCCAGTACTTC. Supplemented by reference TRBV30 and TRBJ2-5, the full variable domain reads SQTIHQWPATLVQPVGSPLSLECTVEGTSNPNLYWYRQAAGRGLQLLFYSVGIGQISSEVPQNLSASRPQDRQFILSSKKLLLSDSGFYLCAWSIKVETQYFGPGTRLLVL.